This TCR beta chain was obtained from a study of shared clonotypes between healthy human individuals. Study at large: Each donor had three CD4 naive, three CD4 memory, two CD8 naive and one CD8 memory plate. Points from the study as a whole: For naive CD4 cells, roughly 5% of clonotypes were shared across a handful of donors. A reduction in generation probabilities was seen for non-shared clonotypes relative to those shared by all four donors.

Each replicate PCR on the sorted subsets used 200 to 250 ng DNA (around 31,000 T cell genomes). Here immunoSEQ multiplex PCR was the method, and the copy in TCRdb shows in-frame clones only, minus some. Among under 1,100,000 clones, 65% to 75% were seen once, and the ten largest hold over 1.3%. Regarding this clone: The antigen is unknown.

The material sequenced was memory CD4+ T cells sorted from blood. As for subset: CD45RA-negative fraction. This clonotype was sampled from a man aged 18 to 29 in good health.

The CDR3 DNA sequence: TGTGCTAGTGGCCCCGGGGCACGAATGGATACGCAGTATTTT. The encoded protein is CASGPGARMDTQYF. The V and J genes are TRBV12-5 and TRBJ2-3; D possibly matches TRBD1 or TRBD2 (5 bases each). CDR1 is LGHNT, CDR2 FRNRAP, per germline. This CDR3 is built from 14 residues. The V gene lost 6 bases and the J gene lost 6 bases, with 16 bases spanning the gap.